This T cell receptor beta chain was obtained from a study of Ad26.COV2.S vaccination and SARS-CoV-2 variants. Per the germline V gene, CDR1 is LNHNV and CDR2 is YYDKDF (reference sequence). The CDR3 runs to 14 residues. Trimming cost V 1 base and J 7 bases, with 10 bases left between them. Of note for this clone: Its antigen is as yet unknown.

The repertoire was sequenced with immunoSEQ multiplex PCR; TCRdb's copy has only in-frame clones and lacks some. The repertoire holds approximately 420,000 clones, 70% to 90% seen once, with roughly 4% in the top ten. The treatment denotes: about 20 received Ad26.COV2.S at low or high dose, single or two shots; roughly five received placebo; per-sample allocation not given. Sampling was performed 63 days after the first vaccine or placebo injection. Study-wide results and limits: CD8+ and CD4+ T cells specific for spike reportedly responded with substantial breadth after vaccination.

The TCR was taken from a person between 18 and 59 years old who received the Ad26.COV2.S COVID-19 vaccine or a placebo. The sample consisted of peripheral blood, taken in a trial of Ad26.COV2.S vaccine versus placebo. The rearrangement joins TRBV15 to TRBJ2-2; no reliable D call. The CDR3 coding sequence is TGTGCCACCAGCAGAGTAAGGGAAAACGGGGAGCTGTTTTTT. It is translated as CATSRVRENGELFF.